These 15 T cell receptor beta chains came from one sample sequenced in a study of T-cell reconstitution after alpha-beta-depleted transplantation in children. TCRbeta library preparation incorporated unique molecular identifiers. MiXCR, run by TCRdb on the PCR reads, gives a single entry per CDR3 protein. The table lists about a million distinct CDR3 sequences, 25% to 35% of them singletons. Sequenced here: PBMCs, mostly from graft donor cells, sampled 360 days after TCRalphabeta/CD19-depleted stem cell transplant. Source of these receptors: a boy in the first two years of life who had a stem cell transplant for SCID, so the T cells may come from the graft donor.

This clonotype showed up just a few times. This chain links TRBV7-3 with TRBJ2-1; possibly TRBD1 for D (6 bases). Per germline, CDR1 SGHTA and CDR2 FQGTGA. The CDR3 has 14 residues. The germline V and J ends were trimmed by 3 bases and 7 bases, with 13 bases remaining between them. The DNA of the CDR3 is TGTGCCAGCAGCTTCGACAGGCTAAAGAATGAGCAGTTCTTC. This codes for CASSFDRLKNEQFF.

The sample holds a few counts of this clonotype. The V gene is TRBV20-1, the J gene TRBJ2-5; 7 nucleotides line up with TRBD2. The CDR3 runs to 13 residues. The J segment lost 7 bases and the V segment lost 3 bases, leaving 8 bases of the junction unmatched. CDR1 DFQATT and CDR2 SNEGSKA come from the germline V gene (reference sequence). CDR3 region: CSASTGGSMTQYF. CDR3 coding DNA: TGCAGTGCTAGTACCGGGGGGAGTATGACCCAGTACTTC.

The chain employs TRBV9 and TRBJ2-3; the D is unclear. V lost 3 bases, J lost 9 bases, and 11 bases lay in between. The CDR3 extends over 12 amino acids. From germline, CDR1 is SGDLS and CDR2 YYNGEE. Written as DNA, the CDR3 is TGTGCCAGCAGCGCCCCTAGTCGAACGCAGTATTTT. Translated, it gives CASSAPSRTQYF.

This clonotype was recorded only once. The chain has TRBV15 and TRBJ1-1; no firm D call. Trimming pared 0 bases from V and 0 bases from J, leaving 11 bases between. Germline V gene sequence: CDR1 LNHNV, CDR2 YYDKDF (reference sequence). The length of the CDR3 is 16 residues. The CDR3 DNA follows: TGTGCCACCAGCAGAGATTCCCCAGTATTGAACACTGAAGCTTTCTTT. The encoded protein is CATSRDSPVLNTEAFF.

This clonotype has just one count. The genes are TRBV12-3 or TRBV12-4 and TRBJ1-4; tentative D call: TRBD1 (5 bases). V was pared by 0 bases and J by 5 bases, with 16 bases between. This CDR3 is built from 17 residues. The CDR3 coding sequence is TGTGCCAGCAGTTTAGCGTCCCTCGCGGGGCGAAATGAAAAACTGTTTTTT. It codes for CASSLASLAGRNEKLFF.

The chain has TRBV29-1 and TRBJ2-7; no clear D. Trimming left V 2 bases short and J 5 bases short, with 16 bases between. Germline CDR1 reads SQVTM; CDR2 reads ANQGSEA. The CDR3 covers 14 residues. CDR3 protein: CSVEIPIGLNEQYF. The CDR3 nucleotides are TGCAGCGTTGAAATCCCAATAGGGCTGAACGAGCAGTACTTC.

Worth noting for this clonotype: Germline is not matched at one junction end, which may reflect a read error. This chain joins TRBV6-5 and TRBJ2-7, with D unclear. CDR1 and CDR2 (germline): MNHEY, SVGAGI. This CDR3 is 13 amino acids long. The CDR3 region has the DNA TGTGCCAGCCGTTATCGCTTCTCCTACGAGCAGTACTTC. As protein: CASRYRFSYEQYF.

This clonotype was seen a single time. The chain links TRBV7-8 to TRBJ2-7; D is undetermined. The germline V and J ends were trimmed by 4 bases and 2 bases, with 18 bases remaining between them. CDR1 is SGHVS, CDR2 FQNEAQ, per germline. The CDR3 extends over 16 amino acids. The CDR3 DNA reads TGTGCCAGCAGCTCGTCAGACGGTAATTGGGCCTACGAGCAGTACTTC. Amino acids: CASSSSDGNWAYEQYF.

J is TRBJ2-1 and V is TRBV18, with 7 positions matching TRBD2. CDR3 size: 15 residues. Germline assignment: CDR1 KGHSH and CDR2 LQKENI. Germline trimming cut 3 bases from V and 5 bases from J; bases unmatched to any gene: 7. CDR3 sequence reads: CASSPGGGRNNEQFF. For the CDR3, the DNA is TGTGCCAGCTCACCTGGCGGGGGTAGGAACAATGAGCAGTTCTTC.

The sample holds a few counts of this clonotype. The J gene is TRBJ1-6, the V gene TRBV28; no clear D gene. Between the trimmed V and J ends, which lost 5 bases and 1 base, there was a span of 24 bases. CDR3 length: 20 amino acids. From germline, CDR1 is MDHEN and CDR2 SYDVKM. DNA of the CDR3: TGTGCCAGCAGTCCCACCGGGCCCGCGCTATTGGGGTCCTATAATTCACCCCTCCACTTT. Translating it yields CASSPTGPALLGSYNSPLHF.

The gene calls are TRBV28 and TRBJ1-2; 7 bases map to TRBD1. The CDR3 covers 12 residues. The junction had 4 bases not matched to a gene; V was cut back by 5 bases and J by 7 bases. Germline loops: CDR1 MDHEN, CDR2 SYDVKM. This CDR3 reads CASSQAGGGYTF. The CDR3 coding sequence is TGTGCCAGCAGTCAAGCAGGGGGTGGCTACACCTTC.

The chain uses TRBV20-1 and TRBJ2-3, with unresolved D. The germline CDR1 and CDR2 sequences are DFQATT and SNEGSKA (reference sequence). CDR3 length: 13 residues. Trimming shortened V by 7 bases and J by 0 bases, and 11 bases separated the two germline ends. The CDR3 loop reads CSESAPSTDTQYF. The CDR3 DNA reads as TGCAGTGAGTCAGCCCCAAGCACAGATACGCAGTATTTT.

As to this clonotype: No conserved phenylalanine or tryptophan ends this CDR3, so it is likely a read error. The gene calls are TRBV24-1 and TRBJ2-1; TRBD1 is a possible D gene (6 bases). With 6 bases removed from V and 2 bases from J, the gap between germline ends came to 10 bases. The length of the CDR3 is 14 residues. CDR1 and CDR2 (germline): KGHDR, SFDVKD. The DNA for the CDR3 is TGTGCCACCAGTCCCGGGGACACCTACAATGAGCAGTTCATC. Protein: CATSPGDTYNEQFI.

This clonotype was counted between two and nine times. The CDR3 region has the DNA TGCGCCAGCAGCCAAGTGAGGCACCTCAACTATGGCTACACCTTC. Its protein product is CASSQVRHLNYGYTF. The chain couples TRBV4-1 to TRBJ1-2; D gene uncertain. In germline, CDR1 is MGHRA, CDR2 YSYEKL. V was trimmed by 1 base and J by 2 bases, leaving 11 bases between them. CDR3 size: 15 residues.

The CDR3 region is CASSPRTVNPATFF. CDR3 coding DNA: TGTGCCAGCAGTCCCCGGACAGTTAATCCGGCAACTTTCTTT. The chain employs TRBV28 and TRBJ1-1, with D possibly matching TRBD1 (6 bases). Trimming stripped 5 bases from V and 12 bases from J, with 22 bases between. This CDR3 is built from 14 residues. Germline V gene lookup returns CDR1 MDHEN and CDR2 SYDVKM.